The text below deals with one TCR beta chain. Its antigen is unknown. Since the CDR3 does not end with the conserved phenylalanine or tryptophan, this likely comes from a read error. No DNA is shown, since the ends of the CDR3 on it are uncertain; the CDR3 is the one TCRdb lists. The sample comes from a study of T-cell memory formation after mild COVID-19 (dated by TCRdb to 2020 to 2023). Study-wide context: Most TCR sequence clusters were specific to one of the two donors. In a couple of donors, T-cell clones that expanded and contracted after mild COVID-19 were tracked by sequencing TCRalpha and TCRbeta repertoires over time. The cohort comprised two young, previously healthy adult volunteers, one female and one male.

CDR1 and CDR2 are drawn from the germline V gene (reference sequence): LNHDA, SQIVND. The CDR3 length equals 11 residues, ends included. The instrument was an Illumina NovaSeq 6000. TCRalpha and TCRbeta cDNA libraries were constructed by 5'RACE with constant-segment primers, with sample barcodes and unique molecular identifiers being introduced. RNA was extracted from every sample with Trizol reagent. Library amplification was performed in two PCR steps, and a second sample barcode and Illumina TruSeq adapters were introduced in the second step. Sequencing of libraries was performed on an Illumina NovaSeq with 2 x 150 bp paired-end reads. Turning to the authors' computational methods: The reads were demultiplexed and collapsed into UMI-guided consensus sequences using migec v1.2.7. Using mixcr v2.1.11, UMI consensuses were aligned to TRA and TRB V and J templates and then assembled into clonotypes. A clonotype was counted as expanded or contracted only if both edgeR and NoisET called the change significant, with noise models trained on biological replicates. For edgeR calls, the thresholds were a false discovery rate-adjusted p below 0.01 and a log2 fold-change of 1. As an exploratory analysis of dynamics, PCA with hierarchical clustering was applied to max-normalized trajectories of the 1000 most abundant clonotypes. Separately sequenced CD4+ and CD8+ repertoires were used to assign the CD4 or CD8 phenotype of responding clones. TCRdb reworked the public reads: Q25 trimming with fastp, MiXCR clone assembly, productive beta chains retained. Rows matching on CDR3 protein sequence are summarized as one entry with the most common DNA and genes. TCRdb, not the original authors, processed these V and J calls. The sample table contains about 430,000 distinct CDR3 sequences; only one count was recorded for about 24% of them. 7% to 9.5% of the sample rests with the top ten.

The paper's findings and limits, for the study overall: Whether the second-wave clones peaking on day 37 were SARS-CoV-2 specific was not confirmed. Some responding clones were detected in pre-infection memory, which suggested that pre-existing cross-reactive memory T cells had joined the SARS-CoV-2 response. Contracting CD4+ clones were found mainly in CM and EM memory subsets, while CD8+ clones were enriched in EMRA. Clones that contracted from day 15 to 85 showed balanced CD4/CD8 phenotypes, whereas a second wave of clones that expanded from day 15 to 37 leaned towards CD4+. Only two mild cases were covered in the study, and larger cohorts including severe cases with pre-infection samples were considered necessary.

PBMCs were isolated by Ficoll-Paque density gradient centrifugation. The material sequenced was PBMCs or a T cell subset sorted from them (not recorded which). The V gene is TRBV19 and the J gene is TRBJ1-1. This receptor was obtained from an adult woman who had mild COVID-19 (a few samples of this study predate the infection). The sample titles of this study are shuffled in the database, so cell type and time point are left out; the donor was told from shared clones. The CDR3 protein is CASSSQLEPLL.